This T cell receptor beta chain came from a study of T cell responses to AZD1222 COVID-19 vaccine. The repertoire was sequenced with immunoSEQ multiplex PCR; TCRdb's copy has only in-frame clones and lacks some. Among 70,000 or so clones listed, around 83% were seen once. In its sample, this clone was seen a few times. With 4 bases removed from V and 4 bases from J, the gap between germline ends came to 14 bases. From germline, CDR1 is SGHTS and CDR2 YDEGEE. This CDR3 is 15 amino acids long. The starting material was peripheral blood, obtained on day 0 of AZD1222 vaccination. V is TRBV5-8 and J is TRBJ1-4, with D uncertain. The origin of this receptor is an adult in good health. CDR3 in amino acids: CASSPLGAGNEKLFF. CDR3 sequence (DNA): TGTGCCAGCAGCCCGTTGGGTGCGGGTAATGAAAAACTGTTTTTT.